Sequencing of this T cell receptor (beta chain) was carried out in a study of beta chain features in type 1 diabetes. Study outcomes and limitations: Naive, central memory and regulatory TCRB repertoires appeared more similar among patients than healthy donors.

The sequenced template was cDNA made from the entire isolated RNA. The protocol was immunoSEQ multiplex PCR, while the TCRdb copy is restricted to in-frame clones and leaves out a portion. Of about 230,000 clones listed, 9% to 10% were seen once; the top ten hold 0.03% to 0.04%. Unmatched junction bases numbered 5, after V lost 9 bases and J lost 5 bases. Germline CDR1 reads MNHNS; CDR2 reads SASEGT. The CDR3 consists of 12 residues. This clone was detected only a few times. Its antigen is unidentified. Sample: naive CD4+ T cells from blood. This TCR came from a woman aged 18-30 years in good health. The V call is TRBV6-1, the J call TRBJ2-3; 7 bases align to TRBD1. The CDR3 nucleotides read TGTGCCAGTACAGGGGCCGGAGATACGCAGTATTTT. It translates to CASTGAGDTQYF.